This passage covers 12 T cell receptor beta chains from one sample sequenced in a study of read filtering for tumor transcriptome and immune sequencing. The library was built from around 400 ng RNA with molecular barcoded adaptors for alpha/delta and beta/gamma chains. One entry per CDR3 protein results from TCRdb running MiXCR on the reads. The sample has approximately 43,000 distinct CDR3 sequences, 13% seen once. The sequenced sample consisted of a population of CD138-negative cells sorted from bone marrow. The receptors come from a donor aged 40 or over with multiple myeloma.

In its sample, this clonotype was seen many times. The conserved closing phenylalanine or tryptophan is absent in this CDR3, likely reflecting a read error. This rearrangement joins TRBV3-1 to TRBJ2-1; 8 nucleotides align to TRBD1. Germline CDR1 LGHDT, CDR2 YNNKEL (reference sequence). The V segment lost 4 bases and the J segment 6 bases; nucleotides outside the gene matches: 5. CDR3 length equals 14 residues. CDR3 in amino acids: CASSPRTGSNEQFS. In DNA form, the CDR3 reads TGTGCCAGCAGCCCCAGGACAGGGAGCAATGAGCAGTTCTCC.

In its sample, this clonotype was seen many times. CDR3 sequence: CASSPQNQLEQFF. CDR3 bases: TGTGCCAGCAGCCCTCAGAATCAGCTGGAGCAGTTCTTC. The chain links TRBV28 to TRBJ2-1, with D unresolved. CDR3 length equals 13 residues. V was cut by 6 bases and J by 10 bases, with 16 bases left in between. From germline, CDR1 is MDHEN and CDR2 SYDVKM.

This clonotype was seen ten or more times. The V call is TRBV20-1, the J call TRBJ2-7, with 7 bases aligning to TRBD1. Germline V lookup: CDR1 DFQATT, CDR2 SNEGSKA (reference sequence). Trimming cost V 3 bases and J 4 bases; bases outside gene matches: 3. The CDR3 consists of 12 residues. The CDR3 DNA follows: TGCAGTGCTAGGGAGACAGGGTACGAGCAGTACTTC. Translation gives CSARETGYEQYF.

This clonotype was seen at least ten times. The gene calls are TRBV20-1 and TRBJ2-7, with 12 bases fitting TRBD2. CDR3 length: 15 amino acids. Germline trimming cut 3 bases from V and 2 bases from J; bases unmatched to any gene: 5. Germline CDR1 is DFQATT and CDR2 is SNEGSKA (reference sequence). CDR3 region: CSARSSSGRAYEQYF. The CDR3 region has the DNA TGCAGTGCTAGGTCTTCTAGCGGGAGGGCCTACGAGCAGTACTTC.

In its sample, this clonotype was seen many times. This rearrangement joins TRBV2 to TRBJ2-1; D not resolved. V gave up 7 bases and J gave up 6 bases, with 7 bases separating them. The germline CDR1 and CDR2 sequences are SNHLY and FYNNEI. The CDR3 has 11 residues. CDR3 residues: CASTGLNEQFF. CDR3 coding DNA: TGTGCCAGCACGGGTCTCAATGAGCAGTTCTTC.

The chain carries TRBV28 and TRBJ2-7; TRBD1 matches 8 bases. Germline CDR1 and CDR2: MDHEN and SYDVKM. CDR3 size: 15 residues. Trimming took 2 bases from V and 5 from J; bases not matched to a gene: 8. The CDR3 protein is CASSLLRTGMNEQYF. CDR3 bases: TGTGCCAGCAGTTTACTAAGGACAGGGATGAACGAGCAGTACTTC.

This clonotype has more than one count but fewer than ten. The rearrangement uses TRBV11-2 and TRBJ1-6; D might be TRBD1 (5 bases). Trimming left V 1 base short and J 8 bases short, with 9 bases between. The CDR3 loop spans 14 amino acids. The V gene's germline CDR1 is SGHAT and CDR2 FQNNGV. The CDR3 DNA reads as TGTGCCAGCAGCTTAGGGCAGGGCTATTCACCCCTCCACTTT. Translation gives CASSLGQGYSPLHF.

This clonotype was recorded at least ten times. At one boundary the junction diverges from the germline segment, which might be a read error. The J gene is TRBJ2-4, the V gene TRBV10-1, with TRBD2 identical over 9 bases. This CDR3 comprises 11 residues. CDR1 and CDR2 (germline): WNHNN, SYGVQD (reference sequence). The CDR3 protein is CASSDASGKHF. DNA of the CDR3: TGCGCCAGCAGTGACGCTAGCGGGAAGCACTTC.

This clonotype was recorded at least ten times. The chain links TRBV20-1 to TRBJ1-1; D remains ambiguous. The germline V and J ends were trimmed by 5 bases and 7 bases, with 11 bases remaining between them. The CDR3 covers 11 residues. Germline V gene lookup returns CDR1 DFQATT and CDR2 SNEGSKA (reference sequence). CDR3 nucleotide sequence: TGCAGTGCTGCTACCGGGAGTGAAGCTTTCTTT. Its protein is CSAATGSEAFF.

This clonotype was found many times. DNA for the CDR3: TGTGCCAGCAGCACGGACCCCCGCTACGAGCAGTACTTC. It specifies CASSTDPRYEQYF. This chain joins TRBV28 and TRBJ2-7; D is ambiguous. Looked up from germline, CDR1 is MDHEN and CDR2 is SYDVKM. This CDR3 contains 13 residues. The V end lost 6 bases, the J end lost 3 bases, and 12 bases lay between the germline ends.

As regards this clonotype: A much larger clone differs by one base, so this may be a read error. The chain uses TRBV28 and TRBJ1-2, with TRBD1 matching over 7 bases. V was pared by 6 bases and J by 4 bases, with 14 bases of the junction left unmatched. Germline V gene data show CDR1 as MDHEN and CDR2 as SYDVKM. The length of the CDR3 is 16 residues. The CDR3 reads CASRAGQDVYFYGYTF. The CDR3 DNA reads TGTGCCAGCAGGGCCGGACAGGACGTATACTTCTATGGCTACACCTTC.

The chain has TRBV28 and TRBJ2-3; unclear D gene. Germline assignment: CDR1 MDHEN and CDR2 SYDVKM. The CDR3 contains 14 residues. Trimming took off 8 bases at V and 6 bases at J, with 18 bases between the two ends. The CDR3 sequence is CASGSIRNLDTQYF. CDR3 bases: TGTGCCAGCGGTTCTATCCGAAATCTGGATACGCAGTATTTT.